Listed below are T cell receptor beta chains from one sample, sequenced in a study of T cells after somatic rescue of genetic block. Profiled with immunoSEQ multiplex PCR; TCRdb holds only in-frame clones, not every one. Found here are 67,000 or so clones, more than 75% of them singletons; the top ten hold approximately 3%. The specimen was peripheral blood mononuclear cells (PBMCs). The receptors shown here come from a man under 40. Both conserved end residues are part of each CDR3. A clone size is listed for some rows: how often the clone was seen (once, few, many), or a class if it is expanded.

J gene | clone size | V gene | CDR3 protein
TRBJ2-1 | - | TRBV11-2 | CASSSSTGSSYNEQFF
TRBJ2-7 | few | TRBV7-2 | CASSLPLGEQYF
TRBJ1-2 | - | TRBV7-2 | CASSPYPRGSSYTF
TRBJ2-2 | - | TRBV2 | CASSEGGTLTGELFF
TRBJ2-3 | - | TRBV9 | CASSVEGSGTDTQYF
TRBJ1-2 | - | TRBV7-2 | CASSLSADHNYGYTF
TRBJ2-2 | - | TRBV5-5 | CASSSPRALAGGNTGELFF
TRBJ2-1 | - | TRBV9 | CASSVVAGGYVYNEQFF
TRBJ1-4 | - | TRBV4-1 | CASSHVLRGGKLFF
TRBJ2-5 | - | TRBV2 | CASTRRETQYF
TRBJ2-7 | - | TRBV4-1 | CASSRGLAGTSYEQYF
TRBJ2-1 | - | TRBV6-5 | CASRRGLGNEQFF
TRBJ2-3 | - | TRBV19 | CASSPGLAGSTDTQYF
TRBJ2-7 | - | TRBV5-1 | CASSQAGFYEQYF
TRBJ2-7 | - | TRBV10-3 | CAISLSPGYEQYF
TRBJ1-1 | - | TRBV5-1 | CASSLTGRVDTEAFF
TRBJ2-3 | once | TRBV6-1 | CASSVWTGVRLTDTQYF
TRBJ2-3 | - | TRBV18 | CASGYSTDTQYF
TRBJ2-5 | - | TRBV4-3 | CASSFEPGLAGGPRETQYF
TRBJ2-1 | once | TRBV4-3 | CASSLEGTYNEQFF
TRBJ2-1 | - | TRBV5-1 | CASSPTNRANEQFF
TRBJ2-1 | - | TRBV10-2 | CASSAPRGGTNNEQFF
TRBJ2-3 | - | TRBV19 | CASSPLHILATDTQYF
TRBJ2-5 | - | TRBV5-6 | CASSFQETQYF
TRBJ2-5 | - | TRBV2 | CASSELNRGRLETQYF
TRBJ2-2 | - | TRBV7-2 | CASSTRTGETGELFF
TRBJ2-7 | - | TRBV27 | CASSARLVSPYEQYF
TRBJ1-5 | once | TRBV6-5 | CASKRQGHSNQPQHF
TRBJ2-7 | - | TRBV5-1 | CASSLGGTSYGHEQYF
TRBJ1-2 | once | TRBV19 | CASSMGRTAVGYTF
TRBJ1-2 | - | TRBV11-2 | CASSTAIGALGYTF
TRBJ2-3 | - | TRBV6-4 | CASSDRPGQHDTQYF
TRBJ2-2 | few | TRBV27 | CASSSLLGDNTGELFF
TRBJ1-1 | - | TRBV6-1 | CASSFGPGTEAFF
TRBJ1-2 | - | TRBV5-1 | CASRPDRVDGYTF